This note documents a single T cell receptor (beta chain) sequence. Its antigen is not known. The second PCR ran about 6 to 12 cycles with a sample-barcoded 5' primer and J-beta primers. Each CDR3 protein is one row after TCRdb ran MiXCR on the 5' RACE reads. The sample contains over 600,000 distinct CDR3 sequences, 35% to 50% of which appear only once. The data stem from a study of blood T cells in healthy people across ages. Study-level findings and limits: Donor CMV status, an unknown factor, possibly confounded changes in expanded clonotypes.

Every donor gave roughly 9.2 milliliters of peripheral blood. CDR1 and CDR2 from the germline V gene are MDHEN and SYDVKM. The ends were cut back, 7 bases at V and 0 bases at J, with 15 bases in the middle. This CDR3 comprises 15 residues. The V call is TRBV28, the J call TRBJ1-2; D uncertain. The clonotype originates from an elderly man in good health. The sample consisted of blood. CDR3 DNA sequence: TGTGCCAGCACAGTTGCGGACTGGGCTAACTATGGCTACACCTTC. Translating it yields CASTVADWANYGYTF.